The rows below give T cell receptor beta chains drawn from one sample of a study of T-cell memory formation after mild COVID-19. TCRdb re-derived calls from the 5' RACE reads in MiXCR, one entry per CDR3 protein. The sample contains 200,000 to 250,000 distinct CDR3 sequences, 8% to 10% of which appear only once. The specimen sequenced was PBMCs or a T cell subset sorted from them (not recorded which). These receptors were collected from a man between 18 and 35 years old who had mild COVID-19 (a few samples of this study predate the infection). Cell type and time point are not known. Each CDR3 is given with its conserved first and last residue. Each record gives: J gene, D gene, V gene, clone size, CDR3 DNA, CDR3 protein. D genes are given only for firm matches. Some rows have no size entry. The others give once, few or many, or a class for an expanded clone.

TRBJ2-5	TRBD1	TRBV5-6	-	TGTGCCAGCAGCTCGAGACAGGGACAAGAGACCCAGTACTTC	CASSSRQGQETQYF
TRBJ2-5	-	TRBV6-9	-	TGTGCCAGCACCCATGTGACGGGGCCTACAGAGACCCAGTACTTC	CASTHVTGPTETQYF
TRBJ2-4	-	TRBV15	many	TGTGCCACCAGCAGAGCGGATTGGGCGGGGAGAAACATTCAGTACTTC	CATSRADWAGRNIQYF
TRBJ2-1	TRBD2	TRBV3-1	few	TGTGCCAGCGAACCGGAATTAGCGGGACCTGGGAAGTTCTTC	CASEPELAGPGKFF
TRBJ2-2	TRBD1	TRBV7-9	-	TGTGCCAGCAGCTCCTGGGACAGGCGAGGAGGGGACACCGGGGAGCTGTTTTTT	CASSSWDRRGGDTGELFF
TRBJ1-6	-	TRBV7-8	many	TGTGCCAGCAGCACAACTACCCGGGACTCCACCTATAATTCACCCCTCCACTTT	CASSTTTRDSTYNSPLHF
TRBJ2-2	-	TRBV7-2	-	TGTGCCAGCAGACTAGCCCGGGAGCTGTTTTTT	CASRLARELFF
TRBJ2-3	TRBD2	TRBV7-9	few	TGTGCCAGCAGCTTCGTAGCGGGGGGAAGAACAGATACGCAGTATTTT	CASSFVAGGRTDTQYF
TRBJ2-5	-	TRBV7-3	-	TGTGCCAGCAGCACGGACGGATCCCAAGAGACCCAGTACTTC	CASSTDGSQETQYF
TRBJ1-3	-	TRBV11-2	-	TGTGCCAGCAGCCCCCGGGGTGGAAACACCATATATTTT	CASSPRGGNTIYF
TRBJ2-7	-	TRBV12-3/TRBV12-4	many	TGTGCCAGCAGTTTGGCGGGACACCTCTACGAGCAGTACTTC	CASSLAGHLYEQYF
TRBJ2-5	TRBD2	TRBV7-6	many	TGTGCCAGCAGCTTAAGCGGGGGGGCCGCAGAGACCCAGTACTTC	CASSLSGGAAETQYF
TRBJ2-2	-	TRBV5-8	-	TGTGCCAGGGACTACCGCAACACCGGGGAGCTGTTTTTT	CARDYRNTGELFF
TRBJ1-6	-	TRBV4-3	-	TGCGCCAGCAGCCCCACGCCGGGGACGGCTAATTCACCCCTCCACTTT	CASSPTPGTANSPLHF
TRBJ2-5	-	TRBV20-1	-	TGCAGTGCTGCCGGGGGCCAGTACTTC	CSAAGGQYF
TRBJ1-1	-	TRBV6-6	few	TGTGCCAGCAGTTACATGGGGGGGAATGAAGCTTTCTTT	CASSYMGGNEAFF
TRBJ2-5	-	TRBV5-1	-	TGCGCCAGCAGCGTCCCGGGGGCGGGAGAGACCCAGTACTTC	CASSVPGAGETQYF
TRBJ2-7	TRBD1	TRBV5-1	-	TGCGCCAGCAGCTTGGGGACAGGGAAGGGCGAGCAGTACTTC	CASSLGTGKGEQYF
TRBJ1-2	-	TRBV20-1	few	TGCAGTGCTAGAGATCGTACCCCACATAGGGGCTACACCTTC	CSARDRTPHRGYTF
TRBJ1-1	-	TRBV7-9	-	TGTGCCAGCAGCTTAAAGGCAAACACTGAAGCTTTCTTT	CASSLKANTEAFF
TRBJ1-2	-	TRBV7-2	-	TGTGCCAGCAGCTTAGATTACAGCTATGGCTACACCTTC	CASSLDYSYGYTF
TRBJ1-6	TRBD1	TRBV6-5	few	TGTGCCAGCAGTTACTACTCCGGGACAGGGAATAATTCACCCCTCCACTTT	CASSYYSGTGNNSPLHF
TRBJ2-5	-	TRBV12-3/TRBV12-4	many	TGTGCCAGCAGTTTAGTGGCAGAAGAGACCCAGTACTTC	CASSLVAEETQYF
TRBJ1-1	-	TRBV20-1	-	TGCAGTGCGTGGACAGACGTCTCGAACACTGAAGCTTTCTTT	CSAWTDVSNTEAFF
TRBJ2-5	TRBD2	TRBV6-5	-	TGTGCCAGCAGTTACGGGAGGGGAAACCGAGAGACCCAGTACTTC	CASSYGRGNRETQYF
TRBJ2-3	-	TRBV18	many	TGTGCCAGCTCACCAGCTCAGGGGGGCGTGGCAGATACGCAGTATTTT	CASSPAQGGVADTQYF
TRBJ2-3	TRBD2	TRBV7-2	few	TGTGCCAGCAGACGAGCGGGGGGGCTAAGCACAGATACGCAGTATTTT	CASRRAGGLSTDTQYF
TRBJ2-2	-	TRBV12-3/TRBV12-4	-	TGTGCCAGCAGGCCCGTGACGGCGAACACCGGGGAGCTGTTTTTT	CASRPVTANTGELFF
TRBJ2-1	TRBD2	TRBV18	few	TGTGCCAGCTCACCCCCCGGGACTATCGGTGAGCAGTTCTTC	CASSPPGTIGEQFF
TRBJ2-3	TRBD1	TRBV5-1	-	TGCGCCAGCACTCGACAGGGGACAGATACGCAGTATTTT	CASTRQGTDTQYF
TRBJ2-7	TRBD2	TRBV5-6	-	TGTGCCAGCAGCCCCAGGAGCGGGGGGACTTACGAGCAGTACTTC	CASSPRSGGTYEQYF
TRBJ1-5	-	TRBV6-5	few	TGTGCCAGCAGTTATCGAGGATCTCAGCCCCAGCATTTT	CASSYRGSQPQHF
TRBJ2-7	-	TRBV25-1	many	TGTGCCAGCAGTGACCGGCGGGCAGCGCAGTACTTC	CASSDRRAAQYF
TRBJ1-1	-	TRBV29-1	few	TGCAGCGTTGAAGATAAAGTCTCGGACGGGGAGGACACTGAAGCTTTCTTT	CSVEDKVSDGEDTEAFF
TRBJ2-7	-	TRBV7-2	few	TGTGCCAGCAGCTCCGACCTACAGGGTTACGAGCAGTACTTC	CASSSDLQGYEQYF
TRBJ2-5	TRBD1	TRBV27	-	TGTGCCAGCAGTTTAGGGACAGGGAAGACCCAGTACTTC	CASSLGTGKTQYF
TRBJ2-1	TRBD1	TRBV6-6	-	TGTGCCAGCAGAGAAACAGGGGGCAATGAGCAGTTCTTC	CASRETGGNEQFF
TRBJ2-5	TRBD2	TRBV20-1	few	TGCAGTGCTAGAGATCGAAGACTAGCGGGGGGCCCGGCCCAAGAGACCCAGTACTTC	CSARDRRLAGGPAQETQYF
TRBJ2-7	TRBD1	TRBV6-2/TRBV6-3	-	TGTGCCAGCAGTTACGGGACAGGCCTCTACGAGCAGTACTTC	CASSYGTGLYEQYF
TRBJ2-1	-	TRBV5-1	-	TGCGCCAGCAGCTTGGACGGCGGAAGCTCCTACAATGAGCAGTTCTTC	CASSLDGGSSYNEQFF
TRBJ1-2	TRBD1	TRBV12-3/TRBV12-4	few	TGTGCCAGCAGGGGACAGGGGGCGCTTGGCTACACCTTC	CASRGQGALGYTF
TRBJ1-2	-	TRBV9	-	TGTGCCAGCAGAACGGCGGGACCCTCCTATGGCTACACCTTC	CASRTAGPSYGYTF
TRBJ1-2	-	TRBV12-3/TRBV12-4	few	TGTGCCAGCAGTTTAACGGGAGCTAACTATGGCTACACCTTC	CASSLTGANYGYTF
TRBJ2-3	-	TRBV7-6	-	TGTGCCAGCAGCTTAAACTCGGGGCAAATTGATACGCAGTATTTT	CASSLNSGQIDTQYF
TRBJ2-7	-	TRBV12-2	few	TGTGCAAGGGCCCCGTTGGGGCTAGTTGGCGCGTTCTACGAGCAGTACTTC	CARAPLGLVGAFYEQYF
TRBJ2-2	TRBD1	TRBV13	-	TGTGCCAGCAGCTCGCGAGGACAGGGTGAGACCGGGGAGCTGTTTTTT	CASSSRGQGETGELFF
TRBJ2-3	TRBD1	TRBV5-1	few	TGCGCCAGCAGCCCACAGGGGGCGAGGGACACAGATACGCAGTATTTT	CASSPQGARDTDTQYF
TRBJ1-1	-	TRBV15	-	TGTGCCACCAGCAGAGACCAGGGGCAACGGGCTTTCTTT	CATSRDQGQRAFF
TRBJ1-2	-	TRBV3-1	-	TGTGCCAGCAGCCATGGGGGGCGTCTTGGCTACACCTTC	CASSHGGRLGYTF
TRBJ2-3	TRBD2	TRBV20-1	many	TGCAGTGAAACTAGCGGGGAGACAGATACGCAGTATTTT	CSETSGETDTQYF
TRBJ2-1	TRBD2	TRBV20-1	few	TGCAGTGCTAGGACCCCTAGCGGGGGCCACTACAATGAGCAGTTCTTC	CSARTPSGGHYNEQFF